The present T cell receptor (beta chain) was sequenced within a study of regulatory T cells in long-lasting Graves disease. Study-wide findings and caveats: A greater number of public clonotypes (approximately 2,700) was shared by persistent patients than by new patients (approximately 1,000). Blood alone, not thyroid tissue, was studied.

Combining iRepertoire HTBI primers with Arm-PCR of CDR3 regions, the authors built TCR beta libraries. MiXCR, run by TCRdb on the multiplex PCR reads, gives a single entry per CDR3 protein. This sample yields about 340,000 distinct CDR3 sequences, of which around 20% are seen a single time; less than 35% belongs to the top ten. This clonotype was observed a handful of times. What it binds is not known. Unmatched junction bases numbered 6, after V lost 3 bases and J lost 0 bases. Germline loops: CDR1 SGDLS, CDR2 YYNGEE. The length of the CDR3 is 16 residues. As to time point: persistent/refractory GD, antithyroid drugs over 5 years with positive TRAb. The TCR library was made from RNA extracted from PBMCs. It was by American Thyroid Association guidelines that Graves' disease was diagnosed.

The starting material was peripheral blood mononuclear cells (PBMCs), obtained when the disease was refractory, from a patient treated with antithyroid drugs. The chain links TRBV9 to TRBJ2-7; 10 nucleotides agree with TRBD2. This TCR was recovered from a female donor with Graves disease. CDR3 coding DNA: TGTGCCAGCAGCGCCGGCGGACTAGCGGTCTCCTACGAGCAGTACTTC. It encodes CASSAGGLAVSYEQYF.